This T cell receptor (beta chain) derives from a study of blood T cell repertoires in COVID-19. Study-wide context: Some COVID-19 samples were acute and others convalescent; all came from the United States, Italy and Spain. T cells, B-cell-depleted T cells, or PBMCs provided the cDNA or gDNA that served as material.

In the source study's methods: Amplification from reference gene primers served as the basis for estimated nucleated cell counts. Measured with immunoSEQ multiplex PCR; TCRdb has only the in-frame clones, and not every one. V and J calls plus clone size are reproduced from that table; the DNA served to infer D and trimming. The table records more than 150,000 clones, about 85% of them present only once. This CDR3 has 16 amino acids. V dropped 3 bases and J dropped 7; count of bases not matched to a gene: 11. Germline loops: CDR1 ENHRY, CDR2 SYGVKD. This chain links TRBV10-3 with TRBJ1-4, with TRBD1 matching over 7 bases. The sample comprised peripheral blood. This TCR derives from a woman over 75 with acute or convalescent COVID-19. CDR3 sequence (DNA): TGTGCCATCAGTGACGGACAGGCCACCAGGGGTGAAAAACTGTTTTTT. It codes for CAISDGQATRGEKLFF.